One sample yielded the 30 T cell receptor beta chains listed below, sequenced in a study of blood T cell repertoires in COVID-19. TCRdb's table, derived via immunoSEQ multiplex PCR, lists solely in-frame clones and lacks some. The profile shows about 49,000 clones, about 86% of them singletons. The sequenced material came from peripheral blood. The receptors come from a woman of 80 years or more with COVID-19, enrolled during active disease.

The chain has TRBV7-9 and TRBJ2-7; 12 nucleotides agree with TRBD2. Trimming took 5 bases from V and 4 from J; bases not matched to a gene: 3. This CDR3 comprises 14 residues. Germline CDR1 reads SEHNR; CDR2 reads FQNEAQ (reference sequence). The CDR3 DNA reads TGTGCCAGCAGCCCCCTAGCGGGAGGGTACGAGCAGTACTTC. Translation: CASSPLAGGYEQYF.

V usage is TRBV14 and J usage is TRBJ2-5; 7 bases map to TRBD1. Germline-derived CDR1 and CDR2 are SGHDN and FVKESK. The CDR3 sequence is 15 residues long. Trimming cost V 4 bases and J 0 bases; bases outside gene matches: 5. Here the CDR3 DNA reads TGTGCCAGCAGCCCATTGGGACAGTACCAAGAGACCCAGTACTTC. Translating it yields CASSPLGQYQETQYF. Variable domain in full (rest from reference TRBV14 and TRBJ2-5): EAGVTQFPSHSVIEKGQTVTLRCDPISGHDNLYWYRRVMGKEIKFLLHFVKESKQDESGMPNNRFLAERTGGTYSTLKVQPAELEDSGVYFCASSPLGQYQETQYFGPGTRLLVL.

This sequence joins TRBV27 and TRBJ1-2, with D unclear. Trimming cost V 5 bases and J 7 bases, with 11 bases left between them. The CDR3 has 12 residues. Germline V gene lookup returns CDR1 MNHEY and CDR2 SMNVEV (reference sequence). The CDR3 sequence: CASSPARGGYTF. The CDR3 DNA is TGTGCCAGCAGTCCCGCCCGAGGTGGCTACACCTTC.

The genes are TRBV6-5 and TRBJ2-7; TRBD2 is a possible D gene (6 bases). The CDR3 is 13 residues long. Trimming removed 2 bases from V and 1 base from J, with 6 bases in between. In germline, CDR1 is MNHEY, CDR2 SVGAGI. The CDR3 sequence: CASSYAGSYEQYF. CDR3 in DNA: TGTGCCAGCAGTTACGCGGGGTCCTACGAGCAGTACTTC.

This clone was seen at least ten times. The CDR3 sequence: CASSPRDKNTGELFF. The CDR3 coding sequence is TGTGCCAGTTCTCCAAGGGACAAGAACACCGGGGAGCTGTTTTTT. This chain links TRBV19 with TRBJ2-2; the D gene is possibly TRBD1 (6 bases). Germline V lookup: CDR1 LNHDA, CDR2 SQIVND (reference sequence). Trimming pared 8 bases from V and 1 base from J, leaving 14 bases between. This CDR3 has 15 amino acids.

The rearrangement uses TRBV4-1 and TRBJ2-5; 9 bases line up with TRBD2. The V segment lost 1 base and the J segment 9 bases; nucleotides outside the gene matches: 9. The CDR3 has 15 amino acids. Germline V lookup: CDR1 MGHRA, CDR2 YSYEKL. CDR3 protein: CASSQVTRGGVSQYF. CDR3 nucleotides: TGCGCCAGCAGCCAAGTGACCCGCGGGGGGGTATCCCAGTACTTC.

This rearrangement joins TRBV27 to TRBJ2-1, with 9 bases matching TRBD2. CDR1 is MNHEY and CDR2 is SMNVEV in the germline V gene (reference sequence). CDR3 length: 20 residues. With 5 bases clipped from V and 0 bases from J, the junction kept 17 bases outside the gene matches. The CDR3 bases are TGTGCCAGCAGTCCCCCATTTTTGCGCGGGGGGGCCGGCTCCTACAATGAGCAGTTCTTC. The encoded protein is CASSPPFLRGGAGSYNEQFF.

This chain links TRBV7-3 with TRBJ2-1; a possible D gene is TRBD1 (6 bases). The CDR3 runs to 13 residues. Germline assignment: CDR1 SGHTA and CDR2 FQGTGA. Trimming removed 1 base at V and 10 bases at J, with 11 bases between. The CDR3 sequence is CASSLSRGKEQFF. Here the CDR3 DNA reads TGTGCCAGCAGCTTAAGCAGGGGAAAGGAGCAGTTCTTC. Drawing the rest from reference TRBV7-3 and TRBJ2-1, the complete variable domain is GAGVSQTPSNKVTEKGKYVELRCDPISGHTALYWYRQSLGQGPEFLIYFQGTGAADDSGLPNDRFFAVRPEGSVSTLKIQRTERGDSAVYLCASSLSRGKEQFFGPGTRLTVL.

V and J are TRBV27 and TRBJ2-7; 9 positions match TRBD1. This CDR3 is 15 amino acids long. Germline CDR1 reads MNHEY; CDR2 reads SMNVEV (reference sequence). Trimming removed 6 bases from V and 3 bases from J; junction bases left unmatched: 9. CDR3 DNA sequence: TGTGCCAGCAGGATCGCACCGGGACAGGGCTACGAGCAGTACTTC. Residues: CASRIAPGQGYEQYF.

The chain carries TRBV19 and TRBJ2-7; 9 bases agree with TRBD2. J was trimmed by 1 base and V by 6 bases; bases with no gene match: 4. This CDR3 contains 14 residues. Germline V gene data show CDR1 as LNHDA and CDR2 as SQIVND (reference sequence). In DNA form, the CDR3 reads TGTGCCAGTAGCCGACTAGCGGATTCCTACGAGCAGTACTTC. It yields the protein CASSRLADSYEQYF.

This clone was detected a few times. The chain is built from TRBV7-2 and TRBJ1-5; no clear D. Germline V CDR1 and CDR2: SGHTA, FQGNSA. The CDR3 is 15 amino acids. Trimming pared 1 base from V and 0 bases from J, leaving 7 bases between. The CDR3 protein is CASSLGQNSNQPQHF. The CDR3 DNA follows: TGTGCCAGCAGCTTAGGGCAGAATAGCAATCAGCCCCAGCATTTT.

This chain uses TRBV6-5 with TRBJ2-7; 8 nucleotides line up with TRBD2. Unmatched junction bases numbered 3, after V lost 6 bases and J lost 2 bases. This CDR3 spans 13 amino acids. CDR1 is MNHEY, CDR2 SVGAGI, per germline. The CDR3 is CASRSGGAYEQYF. CDR3 nucleotides: TGTGCCAGCAGAAGCGGGGGCGCCTACGAGCAGTACTTC.

This chain links TRBV4-1 with TRBJ2-1, with D maybe TRBD2 (5 bases). CDR3 length equals 14 residues. Germline-derived CDR1 and CDR2 are MGHRA and YSYEKL. V lost 4 bases to trimming and J lost 4 bases, with 11 bases between them. The CDR3 spells CASSLDRRYNEQFF. As DNA, the CDR3 is TGCGCCAGCAGCCTAGATCGGAGGTACAATGAGCAGTTCTTC.

This chain links TRBV2 with TRBJ2-1; possible D gene TRBD2, 6 bases. The V end lost 8 bases, the J end lost 0 bases, and 14 bases lay between the germline ends. From germline, CDR1 is SNHLY and CDR2 FYNNEI. The CDR3 is 15 amino acids. The CDR3 loop is CASPGLQSSYNEQFF. CDR3 in DNA: TGTGCCAGCCCCGGACTACAGAGCTCCTACAATGAGCAGTTCTTC.

The chain has TRBV30 and TRBJ1-1, with D possibly TRBD1 on 5 matching bases. CDR1 GTSNPN and CDR2 SVGIG come from the germline V gene (reference sequence). The CDR3 has 15 residues. Between the trimmed V and J ends, which lost 4 bases and 2 bases, there was a span of 17 bases. CDR3 residues: CAWMRGRALNTEAFF. The CDR3 DNA reads as TGTGCCTGGATGCGGGGACGGGCCCTAAACACTGAAGCTTTCTTT.

This sequence joins TRBV10-3 and TRBJ1-2, with 12 positions matching TRBD1. After removal of 3 bases from V and 8 bases from J, the junction contained 4 bases not matched to a gene. This CDR3 region has 14 residues. Germline CDR1 reads ENHRY; CDR2 reads SYGVKD. The CDR3 sequence: CAISEGTGGRGYTF. The CDR3 DNA follows: TGTGCCATCAGTGAAGGGACAGGGGGCCGGGGCTACACCTTC.

The CDR3 DNA sequence: TGTGCCAGCAGTGACAGGGGTTTCAGCGGCTACACCTTC. It yields the protein CASSDRGFSGYTF. V and J are TRBV6-1 and TRBJ1-2, with a possible D match to TRBD1 (6 bases). Germline-derived CDR1 and CDR2 are MNHNS and SASEGT. V was clipped by 3 bases and J by 8 bases, with 13 bases between them. CDR3 size: 13 residues.

The chain links TRBV27 to TRBJ1-2, with 9 bases fitting TRBD1. Unmatched junction bases numbered 10, after V lost 6 bases and J lost 2 bases. The CDR3 has 16 amino acids. Germline V gene data show CDR1 as MNHEY and CDR2 as SMNVEV (reference sequence). This CDR3 is CASSTGTGTLNYGYTF. CDR3 coding DNA: TGTGCCAGCAGCACCGGGACAGGGACCCTCAACTATGGCTACACCTTC.

The chain uses TRBV28 and TRBJ2-7; D possibly corresponds to TRBD2 (6 bases). With 3 bases removed from V and 5 bases from J, the gap between germline ends came to 17 bases. CDR1 MDHEN and CDR2 SYDVKM come from the germline V gene. The CDR3 is 15 residues long. The CDR3 protein is CASSFSAGPKNEQYF. The CDR3 region has the DNA TGTGCCAGCAGTTTCTCTGCGGGGCCAAAAAACGAGCAGTACTTC.

This chain links TRBV27 with TRBJ2-7; 8 bases fit TRBD1. The CDR3 extends over 13 amino acids. Germline trimming cut 8 bases from V and 0 bases from J; bases unmatched to any gene: 3. Germline values: CDR1 MNHEY, CDR2 SMNVEV (reference sequence). DNA of the CDR3: TGTGCCAGCCTGGACAGGGACTCCTACGAGCAGTACTTC. Translated: CASLDRDSYEQYF.

The chain couples TRBV7-9 to TRBJ2-1, with D maybe TRBD1 (6 bases). CDR1 SEHNR and CDR2 FQNEAQ come from the germline V gene (reference sequence). This CDR3 has 15 residues. V shed 0 bases and J shed 5 bases, with 11 bases lying between them. The CDR3: CASSLAGGVNNEQFF. The CDR3 DNA is TGTGCCAGCAGCTTAGCAGGGGGTGTCAACAATGAGCAGTTCTTC.

The rearrangement links TRBV11-2 to TRBJ1-5, with D maybe TRBD1 (6 bases). The CDR3 spans 13 residues. V was shortened by 5 bases and J by 4 bases, with 9 bases between the two germline ends. CDR1 and CDR2 (germline): SGHAT, FQNNGV. The chain's CDR3 is CASSADRNQPQHF. As DNA, the CDR3 is TGTGCCAGCAGCGCAGACAGGAATCAGCCCCAGCATTTT.

This clone turned up a few times. The V call is TRBV5-4, the J call TRBJ1-2; no definite D call. The germline V and J ends were trimmed by 2 bases and 4 bases, with 12 bases remaining between them. The CDR3 sequence is 14 residues long. The germline V gene has CDR1 SGHNT and CDR2 YYREEE (reference sequence). CDR3 sequence reads: CASSFEPAGYGYTF. The DNA for the CDR3 is TGTGCCAGCAGCTTTGAACCGGCGGGCTATGGCTACACCTTC.

This sequence joins TRBV3-1 (or the pseudogene TRBV3-2) and TRBJ2-7, with 12 bases matching TRBD2. This CDR3 has 16 residues. Germline CDR1 and CDR2: LGHDT and YNNKEL (reference sequence). J gave up 6 bases and V 1 base, and 7 bases lay outside the gene matches. The CDR3 DNA reads TGTGCCAGCAGCCAAGGGCGGACTAGCGGGAAGGGCGAGCAGTACTTC. Encoded protein: CASSQGRTSGKGEQYF.

The rearrangement joins TRBV4-1 to TRBJ2-5; TRBD2 might be the D (5 bases). The CDR3 sequence is 15 residues long. The V and J ends lost 0 bases and 5 bases respectively, with 13 bases between them. Germline CDR1 and CDR2: MGHRA and YSYEKL. The CDR3 DNA reads as TGCGCCAGCAGCCAAGATCTAGCATCCTTGGAGACCCAGTACTTC. Amino acids: CASSQDLASLETQYF.

The chain employs TRBV7-3 and TRBJ2-3; 12 bases are a match to TRBD2. This CDR3 has 18 residues. Germline trimming cut 5 bases from V and 1 base from J; bases unmatched to any gene: 10. CDR1 and CDR2 (germline): SGHTA, FQGTGA. CDR3 loop: CASSTRLAGEGRTDTQYF. The CDR3 region has the DNA TGTGCCAGCAGCACCCGACTAGCGGGAGAGGGACGCACAGATACGCAGTATTTT.

This chain connects TRBV30 to TRBJ2-7; TRBD2 is a possible D gene (5 bases). This CDR3 region has 15 residues. Per germline, CDR1 GTSNPN and CDR2 SVGIG (reference sequence). Trimming took 3 bases from V and 2 from J, leaving 17 bases between them. As DNA, the CDR3 is TGTGCCTGGAGAAAAACGGGGATTAGGGCCTACGAGCAGTACTTC. Residues: CAWRKTGIRAYEQYF.

This clone was counted once. The chain uses TRBV11-2 and TRBJ2-1; no reliable D call. V lost 3 bases to trimming and J lost 0 bases, with 12 bases between them. The CDR3 contains 16 residues. Germline assignment: CDR1 SGHAT and CDR2 FQNNGV. For the CDR3, the DNA is TGTGCCAGCAGCTTCTACTTTTCGAGCTCCTACAATGAGCAGTTCTTC. Amino acid sequence: CASSFYFSSSYNEQFF. The full variable domain, its missing parts supplied by reference TRBV11-2 and TRBJ2-1, is EAGVAQSPRYKIIEKRQSVAFWCNPISGHATLYWYQQILGQGPKLLIQFQNNGVVDDSQLPKDRFSAERLKGVDSTLKIQPAKLEDSAVYLCASSFYFSSSYNEQFFGPGTRLTVL.

The V gene is TRBV5-8, the J gene TRBJ2-1; D possibly corresponds to TRBD2 (6 bases). V lost 4 bases, J lost 7 bases, and 12 bases lay in between. Germline V gives CDR1 SGHTS, CDR2 YDEGEE. The CDR3 has 13 residues. The CDR3 DNA follows: TGTGCCAGCAGCATCCGGGAGCTAAATGAGCAGTTCTTC. Protein sequence: CASSIRELNEQFF.

Only a few counts were recorded for this clone. This rearrangement joins TRBV5-1 to TRBJ1-2, with D unresolved. V shed 0 bases and J shed 3 bases, with 12 bases lying between them. Germline assignment: CDR1 SGHRS and CDR2 YFSETQ. There are 15 residues in the CDR3. CDR3 in DNA: TGCGCCAGCAGCTTGGAGACCCAGGCTCACTATGGCTACACCTTC. Its protein is CASSLETQAHYGYTF.